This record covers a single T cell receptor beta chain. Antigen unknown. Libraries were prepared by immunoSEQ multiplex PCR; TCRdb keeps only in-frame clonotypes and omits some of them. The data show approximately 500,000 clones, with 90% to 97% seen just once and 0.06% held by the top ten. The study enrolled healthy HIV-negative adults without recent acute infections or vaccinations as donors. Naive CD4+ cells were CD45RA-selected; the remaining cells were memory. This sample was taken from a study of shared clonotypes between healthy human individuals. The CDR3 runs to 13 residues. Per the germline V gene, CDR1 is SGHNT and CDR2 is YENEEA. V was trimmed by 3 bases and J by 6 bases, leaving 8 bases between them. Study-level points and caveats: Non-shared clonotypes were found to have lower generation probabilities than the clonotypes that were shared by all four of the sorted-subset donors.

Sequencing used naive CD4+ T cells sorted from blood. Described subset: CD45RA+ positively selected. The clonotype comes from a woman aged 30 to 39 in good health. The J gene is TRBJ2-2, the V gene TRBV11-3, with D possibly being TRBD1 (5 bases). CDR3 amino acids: CASSFRDPGELFF. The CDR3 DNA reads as TGTGCCAGCAGCTTCAGGGATCCCGGGGAGCTGTTTTTT.